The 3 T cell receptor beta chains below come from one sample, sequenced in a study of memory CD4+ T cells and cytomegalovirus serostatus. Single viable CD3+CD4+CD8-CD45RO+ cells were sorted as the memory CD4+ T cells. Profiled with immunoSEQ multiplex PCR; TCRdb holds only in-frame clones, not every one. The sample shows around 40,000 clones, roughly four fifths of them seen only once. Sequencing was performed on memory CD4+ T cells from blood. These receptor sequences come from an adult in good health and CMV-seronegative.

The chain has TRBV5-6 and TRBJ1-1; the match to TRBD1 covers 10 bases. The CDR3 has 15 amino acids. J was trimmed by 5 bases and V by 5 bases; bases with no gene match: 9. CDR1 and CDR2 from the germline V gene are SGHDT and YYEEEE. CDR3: CASSRQGALLTEAFF. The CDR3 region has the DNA TGTGCCAGCAGTCGACAGGGGGCCCTCCTTACTGAAGCTTTCTTT.

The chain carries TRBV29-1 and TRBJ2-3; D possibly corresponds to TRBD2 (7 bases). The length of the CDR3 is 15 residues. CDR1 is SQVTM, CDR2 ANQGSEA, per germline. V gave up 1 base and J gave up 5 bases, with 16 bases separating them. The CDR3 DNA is TGCAGCGTTGAAGGTGGGGGGGCTCGGGGAGATACGCAGTATTTT. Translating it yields CSVEGGGARGDTQYF.

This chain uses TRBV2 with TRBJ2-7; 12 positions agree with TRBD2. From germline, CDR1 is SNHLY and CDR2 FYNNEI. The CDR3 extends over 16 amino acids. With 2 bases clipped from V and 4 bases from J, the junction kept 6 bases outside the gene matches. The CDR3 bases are TGTGCCAGCAGTGAAACTAGCGGGGGGATTGGGTACGAGCAGTACTTC. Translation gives CASSETSGGIGYEQYF.